This T cell receptor beta chain came from a study of blood T cells in healthy people across ages. The second PCR ran about 6 to 11 cycles with a sample-barcoded 5' primer and J-beta primers. A template-switch adaptor containing 12 random nucleotides labeled each cDNA molecule. TCRdb itself ran the 5' RACE reads through MiXCR, one entry per CDR3 protein. The sample records approximately 600,000 distinct CDR3 sequences, roughly 58% being singletons. This clonotype was counted only a few times. CDR1 SNHLY and CDR2 FYNNEI come from the germline V gene. Losses at the gene ends were 2 bases for V and 7 bases for J; bases not matched to a gene: 8. CDR3 size: 16 residues.

The sequenced sample was blood. The receptor comes from a man in his 60s in good health. V gene TRBV2 combines with J gene TRBJ2-1; TRBD1 matches 10 bases. CDR3 protein: CASSESRGQGWNEQFF. CDR3 nucleotide sequence: TGTGCCAGCAGTGAAAGTAGGGGACAGGGGTGGAATGAGCAGTTCTTC.